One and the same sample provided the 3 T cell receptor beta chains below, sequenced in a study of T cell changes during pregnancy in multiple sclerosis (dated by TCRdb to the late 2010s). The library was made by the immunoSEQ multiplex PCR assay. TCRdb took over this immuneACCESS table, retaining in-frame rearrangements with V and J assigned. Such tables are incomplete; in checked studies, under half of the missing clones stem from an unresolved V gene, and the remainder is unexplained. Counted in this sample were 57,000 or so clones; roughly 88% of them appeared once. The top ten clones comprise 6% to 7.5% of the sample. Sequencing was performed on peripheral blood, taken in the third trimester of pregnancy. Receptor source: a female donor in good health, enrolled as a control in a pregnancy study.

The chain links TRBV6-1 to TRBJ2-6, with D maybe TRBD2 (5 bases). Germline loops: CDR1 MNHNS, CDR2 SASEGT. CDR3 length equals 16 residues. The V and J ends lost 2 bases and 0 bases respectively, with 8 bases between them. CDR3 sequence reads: CASSERRTSGANVLTF. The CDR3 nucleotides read TGTGCCAGCAGTGAAAGGAGGACCTCTGGGGCCAACGTCCTGACTTTC.

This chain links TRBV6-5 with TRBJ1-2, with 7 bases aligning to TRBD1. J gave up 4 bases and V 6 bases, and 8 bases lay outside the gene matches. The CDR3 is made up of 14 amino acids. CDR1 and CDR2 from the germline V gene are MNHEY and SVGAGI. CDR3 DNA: TGTGCCAGCAGACGTCACCGGGACAGCTATGGCTACACCTTC. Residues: CASRRHRDSYGYTF.

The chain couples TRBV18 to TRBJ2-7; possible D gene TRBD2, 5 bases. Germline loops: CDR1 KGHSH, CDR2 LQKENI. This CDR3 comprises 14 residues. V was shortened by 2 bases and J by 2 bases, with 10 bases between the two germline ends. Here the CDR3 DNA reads TGTGCCAGCTCACCAACTAGAACGGCCTACGAGCAGTACTTC. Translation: CASSPTRTAYEQYF.